Following are 18 T cell receptor beta chains from one sample sequenced in a study of blood T cells in healthy people across ages. A sample-barcoded 5' primer and a J-beta primer mix were used in a second PCR of about 7 to 12 cycles. TCRdb itself ran the 5' RACE reads through MiXCR, one entry per CDR3 protein. The table includes 1,500,000 or so distinct CDR3 sequences, approximately 59% detected once. Sequencing was done on a sample of blood. These receptors came from a man aged 18 to 30 in good health.

The V call is TRBV20-1, the J call TRBJ1-2; 7 bases agree with TRBD1. CDR3 length equals 13 residues. Germline loops: CDR1 DFQATT, CDR2 SNEGSKA (reference sequence). The junction had 4 bases not matched to a gene; V was cut back by 6 bases and J by 0 bases. DNA for the CDR3: TGCAGTGCCTTCGACAGGGCTAACTATGGCTACACCTTC. It codes for CSAFDRANYGYTF.

V and J are TRBV27 and TRBJ2-1; 8 positions match TRBD2. Trimming removed 0 bases from V and 2 bases from J; junction bases left unmatched: 6. CDR1 and CDR2 (germline): MNHEY, SMNVEV (reference sequence). The CDR3 totals 17 residues. CDR3 protein: CASSLSSGTRTYNEQFF. The DNA for the CDR3 is TGTGCCAGCAGTTTATCTAGCGGGACCCGAACCTACAATGAGCAGTTCTTC.

The chain employs TRBV9 and TRBJ1-1; D not certain. The CDR3 is 12 residues long. Germline V lookup: CDR1 SGDLS, CDR2 YYNGEE. V gave up 0 bases and J gave up 6 bases, with 6 bases separating them. The CDR3 DNA is TGTGCCAGCAGCGTAGTAGGGTCTGAAGCTTTCTTT. This translates into CASSVVGSEAFF.

The chain links TRBV4-2 to TRBJ1-5; D possibly corresponds to TRBD1 (5 bases). The CDR3 is 14 residues long. CDR1 and CDR2 from the germline V gene are LGHNA and YNFKEQ. Trimming removed 5 bases from V and 3 bases from J, with 11 bases in between. CDR3 protein: CASSLGDLNQPQHF. CDR3 DNA: TGTGCCAGCAGCTTAGGGGACCTCAATCAGCCCCAGCATTTT.

In DNA form, the CDR3 reads TGTGCCAGCAGCGGTCTAGCGGGGGCCGGAACCTACGAGCAGTACTTC. This encodes CASSGLAGAGTYEQYF. The rearrangement joins TRBV9 to TRBJ2-7, with TRBD2 matching over 10 bases. Per germline, CDR1 SGDLS and CDR2 YYNGEE. The CDR3 loop spans 16 amino acids. J lost 2 bases, V lost 3 bases, and 8 bases had no gene match.

This clonotype showed up many times. The chain joins TRBV4-1 to TRBJ2-7, with D hard to call. Trimming cost V 1 base and J 2 bases, with 6 bases left between them. Germline V CDR1 and CDR2: MGHRA, YSYEKL. The CDR3 extends over 13 amino acids. In DNA form, the CDR3 reads TGCGCCAGCAGCCAAGGGAACCCCTACGAGCAGTACTTC. It yields the protein CASSQGNPYEQYF.

This clonotype was detected a few times. The gene calls are TRBV29-1 and TRBJ2-7; weak D call: TRBD1 (6 bases). The CDR3 has 15 residues. CDR1 and CDR2 from the germline V gene are SQVTM and ANQGSEA. Trimming removed 1 base from V and 0 bases from J, with 13 bases in between. The CDR3: CSVEGLGDNSYEQYF. The DNA for the CDR3 is TGCAGCGTTGAAGGGCTGGGGGACAACTCCTACGAGCAGTACTTC.

This clonotype appeared once. V and J are TRBV20-1 and TRBJ1-2; 8 bases match TRBD1. The germline V gene has CDR1 DFQATT and CDR2 SNEGSKA (reference sequence). Trimming removed 2 bases from V and 6 bases from J; junction bases left unmatched: 8. The CDR3 is 14 residues long. The CDR3 coding sequence is TGCAGTGCTAGACAGGACAGGGAACCCAATGGCTACACCTTC. Protein: CSARQDREPNGYTF.

In this sample, this clonotype turned up once. The gene calls are TRBV4-1 and TRBJ1-6, with D maybe TRBD1 (5 bases). V was pared by 1 base and J by 5 bases, with 9 bases between. The CDR3 has 15 amino acids. Germline V gives CDR1 MGHRA, CDR2 YSYEKL. CDR3 sequence: CASSQAGTHNSPLHF. The CDR3 nucleotides read TGCGCCAGCAGCCAAGCCGGGACCCATAATTCACCCCTCCACTTT.

The rearrangement links TRBV20-1 to TRBJ2-5; 7 bases align to TRBD1. V was clipped by 5 bases and J by 3 bases; unmatched bases: 12. Germline V lookup: CDR1 DFQATT, CDR2 SNEGSKA (reference sequence). The length of the CDR3 is 15 residues. The CDR3 region has the DNA TGCAGTGCTCACTCGCCACAGGGGAGAAAAGAGACCCAGTACTTC. This encodes CSAHSPQGRKETQYF.

This clonotype was seen a few times. The chain carries TRBV10-3 and TRBJ2-3; TRBD2 is a possible D gene (6 bases). The CDR3 is made up of 14 amino acids. V lost 5 bases and J lost 2, with 11 bases in between. CDR1 is ENHRY, CDR2 SYGVKD, per germline. CDR3 sequence reads: CAISSGLTTDTQYF. CDR3 nucleotide sequence: TGTGCCATCAGTTCGGGACTCACCACAGATACGCAGTATTTT.

V is TRBV7-9 and J is TRBJ2-7; D not resolved. The germline gives CDR1 SEHNR, CDR2 FQNEAQ (reference sequence). Trimming cost V 5 bases and J 1 base, with 12 bases left between them. The CDR3 consists of 14 residues. CDR3 amino acids: CASSASGFSYEQYF. In DNA, the CDR3 is TGTGCCAGCAGCGCCTCCGGGTTTTCCTACGAGCAGTACTTC.

In this sample, this clonotype turned up a few times. This sequence joins TRBV10-3 and TRBJ2-4, with D hard to call. Germline values: CDR1 ENHRY, CDR2 SYGVKD. CDR3 size: 13 residues. Trimming cost V 2 bases and J 12 bases, with 14 bases left between them. The CDR3 nucleotides read TGTGCCATCAGTGAGGTTACCGGAAGAGATCAGTACTTC. This translates into CAISEVTGRDQYF.

This clonotype was found a few times. The V call is TRBV7-9, the J call TRBJ2-4; a possible D gene is TRBD1 (6 bases). Germline CDR1 and CDR2: SEHNR and FQNEAQ (reference sequence). V gave up 1 base and J gave up 4 bases, with 8 bases separating them. This CDR3 is built from 14 residues. DNA for the CDR3: TGTGCCAGCAGCTTAGGACAGGAGAAAAACATTCAGTACTTC. Translated, it gives CASSLGQEKNIQYF.

The V and J genes are TRBV2 and TRBJ2-2; 9 bases fit TRBD1. The germline V gene has CDR1 SNHLY and CDR2 FYNNEI. V lost 5 bases, J lost 0 bases, and 4 bases stayed unmatched. The CDR3 extends over 16 amino acids. Written as DNA, the CDR3 is TGTGCCAGCAGTCCCTGGACAGGGGCGAACACCGGGGAGCTGTTTTTT. Protein: CASSPWTGANTGELFF.

The chain links TRBV6-5 to TRBJ2-7; 7 bases fit TRBD1. This CDR3 comprises 15 residues. The V and J ends lost 0 bases and 2 bases, in that order; junction bases with no gene match: 4. From germline, CDR1 is MNHEY and CDR2 SVGAGI. In nucleotides, the CDR3 is TGTGCCAGCAGTTACTCGAGTACAGGGGCCTACGAGCAGTACTTC. Amino acid sequence: CASSYSSTGAYEQYF.

This clonotype was seen a handful of times. The chain is built from TRBV4-1 and TRBJ2-4; D is unclear. The J call is uncertain, as TRBJ2-7 better fits the DNA end. CDR3 length: 12 residues. Germline V gene sequence: CDR1 MGHRA, CDR2 YSYEKL. The CDR3 nucleotides read TGCGCCAGCAGCCATCCCCCGGACGAGCAGTACTTC. It codes for CASSHPPDEQYF.

V and J are TRBV10-3 and TRBJ2-4, with TRBD2 matching 8 bases. There are 15 residues in the CDR3. Trimming took 3 bases from V and 13 from J; bases not matched to a gene: 14. Per germline, CDR1 ENHRY and CDR2 SYGVKD. CDR3 bases: TGTGCCATCAGTGACGGGCGTCTAGCGGGTGGTGAGCAGTACTTC. Protein sequence: CAISDGRLAGGEQYF.